These 31 T cell receptor beta chains were all obtained from the same sample, sequenced in a study of shared clonotypes between healthy human individuals. Naive CD8 isolation took CD45RO-negative cells positively selected for CCR7 and excluded terminally differentiated effector memory CD45RA+ cells. Profiled with immunoSEQ multiplex PCR; TCRdb holds only in-frame clones, not every one. The sample shows about 2.1 million clones, 85% to 95% of them seen only once. Specimen: naive CD8+ T cells from PBMCs. These receptors were taken from a man aged 18 to 29 in good health. Some clones in this sample may be carry-over from other donors' samples.

The CDR3 bases are TGTGCCAGCAGCTTAGGGGGGGTCTTGGCTGAGCAGTTCTTC. This sequence encodes CASSLGGVLAEQFF. The chain recombines TRBV7-8 with TRBJ2-1, with D maybe TRBD2 (6 bases). The germline V and J ends were trimmed by 1 base and 9 bases, with 13 bases remaining between them. The CDR3 is made up of 14 amino acids. Germline assignment: CDR1 SGHVS and CDR2 FQNEAQ.

The chain is built from TRBV7-2 and TRBJ2-6, with D hard to call. The CDR3 totals 13 residues. V was clipped by 5 bases and J by 2 bases, with 4 bases between them. CDR1 is SGHTA and CDR2 is FQGNSA in the germline V gene. CDR3 coding DNA: TGTGCCAGCAGCCCACCTGGGGCCAACGTCCTGACTTTC. It specifies CASSPPGANVLTF.

This clone was counted a few times. The same CDR3 is also encoded by other DNA sequences in this sample. J is TRBJ2-7 and V is TRBV5-6, with a possible D match to TRBD2 (5 bases). This CDR3 is built from 13 residues. The germline V gene encodes CDR1 SGHDT and CDR2 YYEEEE. V was shortened by 4 bases and J by 0 bases, with 8 bases between the two germline ends. CDR3 DNA: TGTGCCAGCAGCCTCGGGATCTCCTACGAGCAGTACTTC. Protein: CASSLGISYEQYF.

This clone is a singleton in its sample. V usage is TRBV28 and J usage is TRBJ2-1; 11 bases agree with TRBD2. Germline V lookup: CDR1 MDHEN, CDR2 SYDVKM. Germline trimming cut 2 bases from V and 4 bases from J; bases unmatched to any gene: 4. CDR3 length: 16 residues. CDR3 region: CASSLHGTSGYNEQFF. Written as DNA, the CDR3 is TGTGCCAGCAGTTTACACGGGACTAGCGGTTACAATGAGCAGTTCTTC. Complete variable domain (other parts from reference TRBV28 and TRBJ2-1): DVKVTQSSRYLVKRTGEKVFLECVQDMDHENMFWYRQDPGLGLRLIYFSYDVKMKEKGDIPEGYSVSREKKERFSLILESASTNQTSMYLCASSLHGTSGYNEQFFGPGTRLTVL.

The chain is built from TRBV4-3 and TRBJ2-7; 8 positions match TRBD2. V trimming: 2 bases; J trimming: 10 bases; junction bases outside the gene matches: 13. The CDR3 length is 15 residues. In germline, CDR1 is LGHNA, CDR2 YSLEER. CDR3 nucleotides: TGCGCCAGCAGCCAAAGGGGCACTAGCGGTTTAGTCCAGTACTTC. This translates into CASSQRGTSGLVQYF.

The rearrangement uses TRBV27 and TRBJ2-2; possibly TRBD2 for D (5 bases). Germline values: CDR1 MNHEY, CDR2 SMNVEV (reference sequence). CDR3 size: 15 residues. With 3 bases removed from V and 5 bases from J, the gap between germline ends came to 13 bases. DNA of the CDR3: TGTGCCAGCAGTTTTACGGACTCTCATACCGGGGAGCTGTTTTTT. Amino acid sequence: CASSFTDSHTGELFF.

V and J are TRBV6-6 and TRBJ1-2; a possible D gene is TRBD1 (5 bases). The V end lost 2 bases, the J end lost 8 bases, and 15 bases lay between the germline ends. CDR3 length equals 14 residues. Germline V lookup: CDR1 MNHNY, CDR2 SVGAGI (reference sequence). CDR3 residues: CASSYGGGGTGYTF. As DNA, the CDR3 is TGTGCCAGCAGTTACGGGGGGGGAGGTACCGGCTACACCTTC.

About this clone itself: The sample holds other DNA sequences that translate to the same CDR3. The chain is built from TRBV4-1 and TRBJ2-1; 10 nucleotides align to TRBD2. CDR3 length equals 16 residues. Germline lookup yields CDR1 MGHRA and CDR2 YSYEKL. J was trimmed by 2 bases and V by 4 bases; bases with no gene match: 5. In DNA form, the CDR3 reads TGCGCCAGCAGCCTACGTACTAGCGGGGCCTACAATGAGCAGTTCTTC. Its protein product is CASSLRTSGAYNEQFF.

The V and J genes are TRBV27 and TRBJ1-2; the D is unclear. CDR1 and CDR2 from the germline V gene are MNHEY and SMNVEV (reference sequence). The CDR3 length is 14 residues. Trimming shortened V by 1 base and J by 0 bases, and 6 bases separated the two germline ends. CDR3: CASSLFPANYGYTF. CDR3 DNA sequence: TGTGCCAGCAGTTTATTCCCAGCTAACTATGGCTACACCTTC.

CDR3 sequence: CASSLDGTGQNIQYF. The CDR3 DNA follows: TGTGCCAGCAGCTTGGACGGGACAGGACAAAACATTCAGTACTTC. The rearrangement uses TRBV7-9 and TRBJ2-4; 8 bases align to TRBD1. Unmatched junction bases numbered 6, after V lost 3 bases and J lost 5 bases. The germline gives CDR1 SEHNR, CDR2 FQNEAQ (reference sequence). CDR3 length equals 15 residues.

The rearrangement joins TRBV27 to TRBJ2-7; TRBD1 might be the D (6 bases). The CDR3 has 16 residues. V was pared by 0 bases and J by 1 base, with 13 bases between. Germline CDR1 and CDR2: MNHEY and SMNVEV (reference sequence). CDR3 coding DNA: TGTGCCAGCAGTTTATCTCCAGGGGCCAGATCCTACGAGCAGTACTTC. Amino acid sequence: CASSLSPGARSYEQYF.

This chain connects TRBV4-2 to TRBJ2-5; D gene uncertain. The J call may be faulty, since TRBJ2-7 better matches the DNA end. Germline CDR1 and CDR2: LGHNA and YNFKEQ. The CDR3 has 11 amino acids. CDR3 in DNA: TGTGCCAGCAGCCAAACTTACGAGCAGTACTTC. Amino acids: CASSQTYEQYF.

About this clone itself: Other DNA sequences within the sample encode an identical CDR3. The chain combines TRBV5-6 with TRBJ2-7; 8 nucleotides line up with TRBD1. From germline, CDR1 is SGHDT and CDR2 YYEEEE. The trim removed 4 bases at V and 6 bases at J, leaving 6 bases unmatched. The CDR3 loop spans 13 amino acids. CDR3 coding DNA: TGTGCCAGCAGCCCAGGGACAGGAGGCGAGCAGTACTTC. Its translation is CASSPGTGGEQYF.

The J gene is TRBJ2-5, the V gene TRBV7-9, with D possibly called TRBD1 or TRBD2 (5 bases each). The V gene lost 3 bases and the J gene lost 0 bases, with 11 bases spanning the gap. CDR1 and CDR2 (germline): SEHNR, FQNEAQ (reference sequence). CDR3 size: 15 residues. The CDR3 reads CASSFGTQNQETQYF. CDR3 bases: TGTGCCAGCAGCTTCGGGACCCAAAACCAAGAGACCCAGTACTTC.

The sample holds one count of this clone. The chain uses TRBV6-1 and TRBJ2-5; D is ambiguous. The length of the CDR3 is 14 residues. Germline assignment: CDR1 MNHNS and CDR2 SASEGT. Trimming pared 2 bases from V and 4 bases from J, leaving 11 bases between. The CDR3 loop is CASSELGSLETQYF. CDR3 DNA: TGTGCCAGCAGTGAACTGGGTAGCCTAGAGACCCAGTACTTC.

This chain joins TRBV5-1 and TRBJ2-3; the match to TRBD2 covers 9 bases. This CDR3 comprises 17 residues. Germline V gene data show CDR1 as SGHRS and CDR2 as YFSETQ. V was clipped by 0 bases and J by 5 bases; unmatched bases: 10. The CDR3 loop is CASSLDLSREGGDTQYF. CDR3 DNA sequence: TGCGCCAGCAGCTTGGATCTATCGCGGGAGGGGGGAGATACGCAGTATTTT.

This sequence joins TRBV27 and TRBJ2-1; 9 nucleotides agree with TRBD2. The CDR3 sequence is 15 residues long. V was pared by 2 bases and J by 8 bases, with 7 bases of the junction left unmatched. The germline V gene has CDR1 MNHEY and CDR2 SMNVEV (reference sequence). The DNA for the CDR3 is TGTGCCAGCAGTTTACTAGCGGGATTGGCCTATGAGCAGTTCTTC. Encoded protein: CASSLLAGLAYEQFF.

The CDR3 nucleotides are TGCAGCGCCCAACCGACAGGGTTTGGAAACACCATATATTTT. Amino acids: CSAQPTGFGNTIYF. This rearrangement joins TRBV29-1 to TRBJ1-3; 7 bases match TRBD1. The CDR3 consists of 14 residues. V was pared by 7 bases and J by 3 bases, with 9 bases of the junction left unmatched. Germline CDR1 SQVTM, CDR2 ANQGSEA.

This chain joins TRBV9 and TRBJ2-1; the D gene could be TRBD1 or TRBD2 (5 bases each). V was trimmed by 2 bases and J by 3 bases, leaving 15 bases between them. CDR3 length: 16 amino acids. Germline values: CDR1 SGDLS, CDR2 YYNGEE. The CDR3 DNA is TGTGCCAGCAGCGTCAACCGGGACGGAGGCTACAATGAGCAGTTCTTC. Amino acids: CASSVNRDGGYNEQFF.

The chain is built from TRBV7-9 and TRBJ2-5, with TRBD2 matching over 11 bases. The CDR3 has 16 residues. Per the germline V gene, CDR1 is SEHNR and CDR2 is FQNEAQ (reference sequence). Trimming removed 5 bases from V and 1 base from J; junction bases left unmatched: 6. The CDR3 coding sequence is TGTGCCAGCAGCGATCAACTAGCGGGAGTCCAAGAGACCCAGTACTTC. Amino acids: CASSDQLAGVQETQYF. The full variable domain, with the rest looked up from reference TRBV7-9 and TRBJ2-5, is DTGVSQNPRHKITKRGQNVTFRCDPISEHNRLYWYRQTLGQGPEFLTYFQNEAQLEKSRLLSDRFSAERPKGSFSTLEIQRTEQGDSAMYLCASSDQLAGVQETQYFGPGTRLLVL.

The gene calls are TRBV11-2 and TRBJ2-3, with 9 bases that match TRBD2. The V gene's germline CDR1 is SGHAT and CDR2 FQNNGV. The junction had 10 bases not matched to a gene; V was cut back by 2 bases and J by 1 base. This CDR3 contains 18 residues. The CDR3 sequence: CASSLPQAGGERTDTQYF. The DNA for the CDR3 is TGTGCCAGCAGCTTACCTCAAGCGGGAGGCGAGCGCACAGATACGCAGTATTTT.

This clone was seen only once. The V gene is TRBV7-9, the J gene TRBJ1-4, with a weak D call TRBD1 (5 bases). There are 14 residues in the CDR3. Per germline, CDR1 SEHNR and CDR2 FQNEAQ (reference sequence). The ends were cut back, 5 bases at V and 11 bases at J, with 18 bases in the middle. This chain's CDR3 is CASSPGTGALKLFF. DNA for the CDR3: TGTGCCAGCAGCCCAGGGACGGGAGCCCTGAAACTGTTTTTT.

This clone was counted once. This chain uses TRBV11-2 with TRBJ2-3; TRBD2 matches at 8 bases. This CDR3 comprises 15 residues. V was clipped by 1 base and J by 4 bases; unmatched bases: 4. The germline V gene encodes CDR1 SGHAT and CDR2 FQNNGV. This CDR3 is CASSLGLALSDTQYF. DNA of the CDR3: TGTGCCAGCAGCTTAGGACTAGCGTTGTCAGATACGCAGTATTTT.

This rearrangement joins TRBV28 to TRBJ1-1; maybe TRBD1 (6 bases). The CDR3 extends over 14 amino acids. Germline CDR1 is MDHEN and CDR2 is SYDVKM. V shed 8 bases and J shed 7 bases, with 20 bases lying between them. The CDR3 DNA sequence: TGTGCCAGCTATAGAGAAGGGAGGACAGATGAAGCTTTCTTT. It encodes CASYREGRTDEAFF.

This clone has more than one count but fewer than ten. The chain joins TRBV7-9 to TRBJ1-1; no clear D gene. The CDR3 totals 13 residues. The germline V and J ends were trimmed by 1 base and 8 bases, with 11 bases remaining between them. Per germline, CDR1 SEHNR and CDR2 FQNEAQ (reference sequence). The CDR3 coding sequence is TGTGCCAGCAGCTTAGTTAGCACCAGAGAAGCTTTCTTT. Translating gives CASSLVSTREAFF.

This clone was recorded once. This sequence joins TRBV29-1 and TRBJ2-7, with 8 bases lining up with TRBD1. Germline CDR1 and CDR2: SQVTM and ANQGSEA. V lost 5 bases to trimming and J lost 5 bases; unmatched junction nucleotides: 8. The CDR3 sequence is 13 residues long. The CDR3 reads CSVTGGSGDEQYF. Written as DNA, the CDR3 is TGCAGCGTTACAGGGGGGAGTGGGGACGAGCAGTACTTC.

This clone was seen more than once but under ten times. V and J are TRBV19 and TRBJ2-1; D uncertain. The CDR3 has 13 amino acids. Germline CDR1 reads LNHDA; CDR2 reads SQIVND (reference sequence). The V and J ends lost 3 bases and 3 bases respectively, with 6 bases between them. The CDR3 reads CASSISVYNEQFF. In DNA form, the CDR3 reads TGTGCCAGTAGTATTTCGGTCTACAATGAGCAGTTCTTC.

This sequence joins TRBV4-3 and TRBJ2-1; D uncertain. CDR1 and CDR2 from the germline V gene are LGHNA and YSLEER. Trimming removed 3 bases from V and 5 bases from J, with 11 bases in between. The CDR3 is made up of 14 amino acids. CDR3 DNA: TGCGCCAGCAGCCACCGAGGCAGAAACAATGAGCAGTTCTTC. The encoded protein is CASSHRGRNNEQFF.

The CDR3 is CASRRTSGTQETQYF. For the CDR3, the DNA is TGTGCCAGCAGGCGGACTAGCGGGACGCAAGAGACCCAGTACTTC. The genes are TRBV28 and TRBJ2-5, with 12 nucleotides matching TRBD2. The CDR3 is 15 residues long. After removal of 6 bases from V and 2 bases from J, the junction contained 4 bases not matched to a gene. The germline V gene has CDR1 MDHEN and CDR2 SYDVKM.

The gene calls are TRBV7-9 and TRBJ2-4, with 9 bases aligning to TRBD1. The junction had 9 bases not matched to a gene; V was cut back by 0 bases and J by 0 bases. Germline CDR1 reads SEHNR; CDR2 reads FQNEAQ (reference sequence). CDR3 size: 19 residues. CDR3 DNA: TGTGCCAGCAGCTTAGCAGGGACAGGGAAACCTCTAGCCAAAAACATTCAGTACTTC. This codes for CASSLAGTGKPLAKNIQYF.

CDR3 nucleotide sequence: TGTGCCAGCAGCTGGACAGTGTTAGGCGAGCAGTACTTC. Translation: CASSWTVLGEQYF. This chain uses TRBV7-8 with TRBJ2-7; D is possibly TRBD1 (6 bases). This CDR3 region has 13 residues. The V and J ends lost 4 bases and 6 bases respectively, with 13 bases between them. The germline CDR1 and CDR2 sequences are SGHVS and FQNEAQ.